Presented here are 10 T cell receptor beta chains from one specimen sequenced in a study of T cell clonality in common variable immunodeficiency. The assay was immunoSEQ multiplex PCR, and TCRdb's table has in-frame clones only and misses some. Observed in the sample are tens of thousands of clones, none of them singletons. Sequencing was performed on peripheral blood mononuclear cells. The receptor set was obtained from a person between 18 and 75 years old in good health.

This clone has just a few counts. With the read ending 3 residues before the CDR3 end, the germline J gene is used to fill in that end. The chain links TRBV11-3 to TRBJ2-6; maybe TRBD1 (5 bases). CDR1 and CDR2 (germline): SGHNT, YENEEA. The length of the CDR3 is 14 residues. V was shortened by 0 bases and J by 8 bases, with 8 bases between the two germline ends. The CDR3 protein is CASSLDRGSNVLTF. The covered CDR3 bases are TGTGCCAGCAGCTTAGATAGGGGATCCAACGTC.

This clone was detected ten times or more. The CDR3 end falls 3 residues outside the read, so it is completed with the germline J gene. This sequence joins TRBV20-1 and TRBJ2-7, with 7 bases fitting TRBD1. Trimming removed 5 bases from V and 2 bases from J; junction bases left unmatched: 9. This CDR3 is 14 amino acids long. From germline, CDR1 is DFQATT and CDR2 SNEGSKA (reference sequence). Partial CDR3 DNA: TGCAGTGCTCCCCCGACAGGGTCAACCTACGAG. As protein: CSAPPTGSTYE. The full-length CDR3 reads as CSAPPTGSTYEQYF.

This clone was picked up many times. The read stops 3 residues short of the end of the CDR3; the missing end is completed from the germline J gene. The chain links TRBV5-1 to TRBJ1-2, with TRBD1 identical over 8 bases. The V gene end was trimmed by 0 bases and the J gene end by 7 bases; junction bases not matched to a gene: 8. Germline V lookup: CDR1 SGHRS, CDR2 YFSETQ. This CDR3 is built from 15 residues. CDR3 bases read: TGCGCCAGCAGCTTGGTGACAGGGGAATTCTTTGGC. Encoded protein: CASSLVTGEFFG. The CDR3 in its entirety is CASSLVTGEFFGYTF.

This clone was found many times. The DNA ends 3 residues before the CDR3 does, and the rest of the CDR3 is filled in from the germline J gene. V usage is TRBV19 and J usage is TRBJ1-1; no reliable D call. The ends were cut back, 5 bases at V and 0 bases at J, with 10 bases in the middle. This CDR3 region has 14 residues. Germline lookup yields CDR1 LNHDA and CDR2 SQIVND (reference sequence). CDR3 DNA (partial): TGTGCCAGTAGTCCTTCCCGGGTGAACACTGAA. Protein: CASSPSRVNTE. The full CDR3 protein is CASSPSRVNTEAFF.

This clone was recorded many times. The DNA ends 3 residues before the CDR3 does, and the rest of the CDR3 is filled in from the germline J gene. The chain uses TRBV2 and TRBJ2-4, with D maybe TRBD2 (5 bases). CDR3 length: 12 residues. V was pared by 8 bases and J by 7 bases, with 12 bases between. Germline V CDR1 and CDR2: SNHLY, FYNNEI. Here the CDR3 reads CASADKRNIQYF. CDR3 DNA (partial): TGTGCCAGCGCTGACAAGCGGAACATT.

Only a few counts were recorded for this clone. The observed sequence ends 3 residues before the CDR3 terminus, with the missing tail filled in from the germline J gene. The chain uses TRBV5-1 and TRBJ2-5; 8 bases fit TRBD1. The ends lost 0 bases at V and 3 bases at J; junction bases unmatched: 1. Per the germline V gene, CDR1 is SGHRS and CDR2 is YFSETQ. This CDR3 is built from 14 residues. The covered CDR3 bases are TGCGCCAGCAGCTTGGCAGGGGGCGAAGAGACC. It yields the protein CASSLAGGEET. The CDR3 as a whole reads CASSLAGGEETQYF.

This clone has at least ten counts. The CDR3 end is not reached by the read, which stops 3 residues before it; the germline J gene fills it in. V usage is TRBV12-3 or TRBV12-4 and J usage is TRBJ2-2; possible D gene TRBD1, 5 bases. The CDR3 runs to 15 residues. With 4 bases removed from V and 7 bases from J, the gap between germline ends came to 16 bases. The sequenced part of the CDR3 DNA is TGTGCCAGCAGTTCACCCCTGGGAAGGGGCGGGGAG. The encoded protein is CASSSPLGRGGE. The full CDR3 sequence reads CASSSPLGRGGELFF.

Remarks on this clone: The read ends 3 residues before the CDR3 terminus; that terminus is restored from the germline J gene. V and J are TRBV7-9 and TRBJ2-2; 9 bases are a match to TRBD1. The CDR3 contains 15 residues. In germline, CDR1 is SEHNR, CDR2 FQNEAQ (reference sequence). The CDR3 sequence is CASSRWTGASEKLFF. Incomplete CDR3 DNA: TGTGCCAGCAGCCGCTGGACAGGGGCTAGTGAAAAG.

This clone was counted at least ten times. The read ends 3 residues early relative to the CDR3; the germline J gene fills the gap. V usage is TRBV7-1 and J usage is TRBJ2-1, with 7 bases matching TRBD2. TRBV7-1 is known as an ORF, though its function is uncertain. With 3 bases clipped from V and 2 bases from J, the junction kept 25 bases outside the gene matches. The CDR3 extends over 22 amino acids. The covered CDR3 bases are TGTGCCAGCAGCTCCGCTAGCCCCCCTTTGGGGGGGGTCCCTCTTACCTACAATGAG. As protein: CASSSASPPLGGVPLTYNE. The entire CDR3 protein reads CASSSASPPLGGVPLTYNEQFF.

Comments on this clone: The read stops 3 residues short of the end of the CDR3; the missing end is completed from the germline J gene. V gene TRBV5-1 combines with J gene TRBJ2-1, with 9 bases fitting TRBD2. The CDR3 spans 16 residues. In germline, CDR1 is SGHRS, CDR2 YFSETQ. The junction had 10 bases not matched to a gene; V was cut back by 2 bases and J by 7 bases. This CDR3 is CASSLAGGVRLNEQFF. CDR3 DNA, as far as it was read: TGCGCCAGCAGCTTAGCGGGAGGAGTTCGTTTGAATGAG.